Below are 25 T cell receptor beta chains sequenced from a single sample in a study of cytomegalovirus exposure and HLA in healthy donors. PCR employed 60 Vbeta and 13 Jbeta primers. Generated by immunoSEQ multiplex PCR, the TCRdb table keeps only in-frame clones and is missing some. The sample contains some 180,000 clones, 65% to 85% of which appear only once. The specimen was PBMCs. The source of these receptors is a girl between 5 and 17 years old in good health and CMV-seropositive.

This clone turned up a few times. This chain uses TRBV5-1 with TRBJ1-1; D is perhaps TRBD1 (5 bases). From germline, CDR1 is SGHRS and CDR2 YFSETQ. The CDR3 sequence is 14 residues long. Trimming took 2 bases from V and 1 from J, leaving 9 bases between them. The DNA for the CDR3 is TGCGCCAGCAGCTTCCTAGGGGAGAACACTGAAGCTTTCTTT. It codes for CASSFLGENTEAFF.

This sequence joins TRBV25-1 and TRBJ2-3; TRBD2 agrees at 7 bases. Unmatched junction bases numbered 6, after V lost 2 bases and J lost 1 base. Germline CDR1 MGHDK, CDR2 SYGVNS. This CDR3 is 16 amino acids long. The CDR3 sequence is CASSELKRDGTDTQYF. The CDR3 DNA reads TGTGCCAGCAGTGAACTTAAGCGGGATGGCACAGATACGCAGTATTTT.

The genes are TRBV11-1 and TRBJ1-3; D is unclear. Germline loops: CDR1 SGHAT, CDR2 FQDESV (reference sequence). The V end was cut by 3 bases, the J end by 0 bases, with 6 bases between. The CDR3 spans 14 residues. In DNA, the CDR3 is TGTGCCAGCAGCTTGGGCTTCTCTGGAAACACCATATATTTT. Its translation: CASSLGFSGNTIYF.

The chain links TRBV5-1 to TRBJ1-1; D unclear. Trimming stripped 2 bases from V and 5 bases from J, with 10 bases between. The V gene's germline CDR1 is SGHRS and CDR2 YFSETQ. The CDR3 sequence is 13 residues long. CDR3 nucleotides: TGCGCCAGCAGCTTCGCAAGAGCGACTGAAGCTTTCTTT. Translated: CASSFARATEAFF.

V usage is TRBV11-2 and J usage is TRBJ1-2, with D tentatively TRBD1 (5 bases). Looked up from germline, CDR1 is SGHAT and CDR2 is FQNNGV. The CDR3 has 13 residues. Trimming removed 7 bases at V and 5 bases at J, with 14 bases between. As DNA, the CDR3 is TGTGCCAGCATCTCACCCGGGGGTTATGGCTACACCTTC. This sequence encodes CASISPGGYGYTF. Complete variable domain (other parts from reference TRBV11-2 and TRBJ1-2): EAGVAQSPRYKIIEKRQSVAFWCNPISGHATLYWYQQILGQGPKLLIQFQNNGVVDDSQLPKDRFSAERLKGVDSTLKIQPAKLEDSAVYLCASISPGGYGYTFGSGTRLTVV.

This clone was detected only a few times. The CDR3 DNA sequence: TGCGCCAGCAGCCGGGGAGAGGGACAAGTCTCCTACGAGCAGTACTTC. Translated: CASSRGEGQVSYEQYF. The J gene is TRBJ2-7, the V gene TRBV4-1; weak D call: TRBD1 (6 bases). Trimming cost V 4 bases and J 0 bases, with 16 bases left between them. Germline values: CDR1 MGHRA, CDR2 YSYEKL. The CDR3 extends over 16 amino acids.

The rearrangement uses TRBV7-2 and TRBJ2-5; the match to TRBD2 covers 8 bases. This CDR3 is built from 15 residues. V lost 5 bases to trimming and J lost 4 bases; unmatched junction nucleotides: 9. Germline V lookup: CDR1 SGHTA, CDR2 FQGNSA. For the CDR3, the DNA is TGTGCCAGCAGCACTAGCGGTACCCCCGTAGAGACCCAGTACTTC. Translating it yields CASSTSGTPVETQYF.

The chain links TRBV10-3 to TRBJ2-3; D perhaps matches TRBD2 (5 bases). CDR3 length: 14 residues. Germline CDR1 and CDR2: ENHRY and SYGVKD. Trimming shortened V by 3 bases and J by 2 bases, and 9 bases separated the two germline ends. The CDR3 spells CAISEQADTDTQYF. The CDR3 region has the DNA TGTGCCATCAGTGAACAAGCGGACACAGATACGCAGTATTTT.

The V call is TRBV13, the J call TRBJ2-3; D might be TRBD2 (7 bases). Germline V gene sequence: CDR1 PRHDT, CDR2 FYEKMQ (reference sequence). V dropped 6 bases and J dropped 2 bases, with 15 bases sitting between them. The CDR3 covers 15 residues. Here the CDR3 DNA reads TGTGCCAGCAGACATTACGGGGGGCCCACAGATACGCAGTATTTT. This sequence encodes CASRHYGGPTDTQYF.

The chain recombines TRBV29-1 with TRBJ2-4, with 8 bases matching TRBD1. From germline, CDR1 is SQVTM and CDR2 ANQGSEA. Germline trimming cut 2 bases from V and 3 bases from J; bases unmatched to any gene: 3. The CDR3 spans 14 residues. DNA of the CDR3: TGCAGCGTTGAAACCGGGACAGGCAAAAACATTCAGTACTTC. It specifies CSVETGTGKNIQYF.

This chain connects TRBV11-3 to TRBJ1-1; D not certain. This CDR3 is 13 amino acids long. V lost 4 bases and J lost 4, with 10 bases in between. Germline CDR1 is SGHNT and CDR2 is YENEEA. CDR3 region: CASSSNIGTEAFF. The CDR3, as DNA: TGTGCCAGCAGCTCAAATATCGGCACTGAAGCTTTCTTT.

This chain connects TRBV7-9 to TRBJ2-6, with TRBD1 matching over 8 bases. Germline V gives CDR1 SEHNR, CDR2 FQNEAQ (reference sequence). With V trimmed by 1 base and J by 2 bases, 4 bases remained unmatched. This CDR3 is built from 17 residues. CDR3 sequence reads: CASSLGAGGAGANVLTF. CDR3 DNA: TGTGCCAGCAGCTTAGGGGCAGGGGGCGCTGGGGCCAACGTCCTGACTTTC.

This chain joins TRBV2 and TRBJ2-5; 8 bases match TRBD1. Looked up from germline, CDR1 is SNHLY and CDR2 is FYNNEI. The V gene end was trimmed by 3 bases and the J gene end by 5 bases; junction bases not matched to a gene: 14. This CDR3 is built from 17 residues. Here the CDR3 reads CASSDNPLTGDLETQYF. In DNA form, the CDR3 reads TGTGCCAGCAGTGACAACCCTTTGACAGGGGACCTGGAGACCCAGTACTTC.

This clone was seen a single time. In DNA, the CDR3 is TGCAGCGCCGAACGGGACAGGGCTAACGGGGAGCTGTTTTTT. As protein: CSAERDRANGELFF. The chain carries TRBV29-1 and TRBJ2-2, with 9 nucleotides matching TRBD1. This CDR3 contains 14 residues. J was trimmed by 7 bases and V by 7 bases; bases with no gene match: 10. CDR1 and CDR2 from the germline V gene are SQVTM and ANQGSEA.

V usage is TRBV6-5 and J usage is TRBJ2-1; possibly TRBD2 for D (5 bases). Trimming removed 6 bases from V and 1 base from J, with 13 bases in between. The germline CDR1 and CDR2 sequences are MNHEY and SVGAGI. The CDR3 length is 15 residues. The CDR3 coding sequence is TGTGCCAGCAGACCGGCGACGGGGTCCTACAATGAGCAGTTCTTC. This encodes CASRPATGSYNEQFF.

The chain links TRBV7-6 to TRBJ2-3; D gene uncertain. Germline-derived CDR1 and CDR2 are SGHVS and FNYEAQ. The CDR3 runs 14 residues. V shed 5 bases and J shed 3 bases, with 12 bases lying between them. CDR3 amino acids: CASSRPSGTDTQYF. The CDR3 nucleotides read TGTGCCAGCAGCCGCCCTAGTGGGACAGATACGCAGTATTTT.

The chain's CDR3 is CASSIRGTGYGYTF. The CDR3 DNA is TGTGCCAGCTCGATAAGGGGGACAGGTTATGGCTACACCTTC. This rearrangement joins TRBV18 to TRBJ1-2, with 8 bases aligning to TRBD1. The CDR3 covers 14 residues. V was clipped by 6 bases and J by 5 bases; unmatched bases: 8. Germline lookup yields CDR1 KGHSH and CDR2 LQKENI.

The chain joins TRBV30 to TRBJ1-5; D is unresolved. The V end was cut by 0 bases, the J end by 5 bases, with 11 bases between. Germline lookup yields CDR1 GTSNPN and CDR2 SVGIG (reference sequence). The CDR3 runs to 14 residues. Here the CDR3 DNA reads TGTGCCTGGAGTGTGACAAATATGGATCAGCCCCAGCATTTT. This gives the protein CAWSVTNMDQPQHF.

The genes are TRBV10-3 and TRBJ2-7; D unclear. This CDR3 has 12 amino acids. The germline gives CDR1 ENHRY, CDR2 SYGVKD. Trimming shortened V by 6 bases and J by 3 bases, and 9 bases separated the two germline ends. This CDR3 reads CAISAILYEQYF. CDR3 sequence (DNA): TGTGCCATCAGCGCGATCCTCTACGAGCAGTACTTC.

J is TRBJ1-4 and V is TRBV10-2; possibly TRBD1 for D (6 bases). The length of the CDR3 is 18 residues. The V end lost 6 bases, the J end lost 2 bases, and 22 bases lay between the germline ends. Looked up from germline, CDR1 is WSHSY and CDR2 is SAAADI. CDR3 in amino acids: CASRPTGTSATTNEKLFF. Here the CDR3 DNA reads TGCGCCAGCAGGCCTACCGGGACATCCGCTACTACTAATGAAAAACTGTTTTTT.

This rearrangement joins TRBV5-6 to TRBJ1-3; 8 bases align to TRBD1. J lost 5 bases, V lost 4 bases, and 8 bases had no gene match. CDR1 and CDR2 from the germline V gene are SGHDT and YYEEEE. The CDR3 runs 15 residues. CDR3 in amino acids: CASSGAGQGRNTIYF. DNA for the CDR3: TGTGCCAGCAGCGGCGCCGGACAGGGCAGAAACACCATATATTTT.

This clone has a handful of counts. The V gene is TRBV7-6, the J gene TRBJ1-1; TRBD1 matches at 9 bases. The CDR3 contains 13 residues. Germline trimming cut 5 bases from V and 7 bases from J; bases unmatched to any gene: 5. The V gene's germline CDR1 is SGHVS and CDR2 FNYEAQ. CDR3 nucleotides: TGTGCCAGCAGCCATGGGACAGGGCTTGAAGCTTTCTTT. The encoded protein is CASSHGTGLEAFF.

The chain has TRBV5-6 and TRBJ2-1; the match to TRBD1 covers 9 bases. The junction had 11 bases not matched to a gene; V was cut back by 1 base and J by 6 bases. CDR1 SGHDT and CDR2 YYEEEE come from the germline V gene. This CDR3 spans 17 amino acids. The DNA of the CDR3 is TGTGCCAGCAGCTTGTTGCATGGGACAGGGTGGTTCAATGAGCAGTTCTTC. This codes for CASSLLHGTGWFNEQFF.

V and J are TRBV5-1 and TRBJ1-2; 7 positions agree with TRBD1. The germline V gene encodes CDR1 SGHRS and CDR2 YFSETQ. J lost 5 bases, V lost 3 bases, and 10 bases had no gene match. The CDR3 extends over 15 amino acids. CDR3 in DNA: TGCGCCAGCAGCTCGAATGGACAGGCCCCTTATGGCTACACCTTC. As protein: CASSSNGQAPYGYTF.

This rearrangement joins TRBV5-1 to TRBJ1-2; 8 nucleotides line up with TRBD1. V lost 0 bases, J lost 0 bases, and 7 bases stayed unmatched. The CDR3 has 17 residues. Germline CDR1 SGHRS, CDR2 YFSETQ. CDR3 bases: TGCGCCAGCAGCTTGGCCTTAACAGGGGGACCTAACTATGGCTACACCTTC. Encoded protein: CASSLALTGGPNYGYTF. Full variable domain (missing parts from reference TRBV5-1 and TRBJ1-2): KAGVTQTPRYLIKTRGQQVTLSCSPISGHRSVSWYQQTPGQGLQFLFEYFSETQRNKGNFPGRFSGRQFSNSRSEMNVSTLELGDSALYLCASSLALTGGPNYGYTFGSGTRLTVV.